The clone carrying this T cell receptor beta chain was seen a handful of times. The antigen is not known. Sequencing used immunoSEQ v3. TCRdb keeps only in-frame clones here, not all; method: immunoSEQ multiplex PCR. The data hold about 59,000 clones, with more than 60% observed a single time. Indicated time point: pre-treatment sample, taken before nivolumab and TIL therapy. Patients were adults with stage 4 NSCLC. With 2 bases removed from V and 3 bases from J, the gap between germline ends came to 20 bases. The CDR3 runs to 18 residues. Germline V gene sequence: CDR1 MGHRA, CDR2 YSYEKL. This sample was taken from a study of TIL therapy for anti-PD-1-resistant metastatic lung cancer. On the study more broadly: Tumor harvest preceded PD-1/PD-L1 blockade, followed by nivolumab treatment. Tumors had a median PD-L1 proportion score of approximately 5.5%. Study findings and constraints: Infused TIL clonotypes partially replaced the baseline blood repertoire, then decayed over months.

The sequencing used blood, collected at baseline. This rearrangement joins TRBV4-1 to TRBJ1-3, with D possibly matching TRBD1 (6 bases). The receptor was derived from a person aged 25-85 years with non-small cell lung cancer. CDR3 amino acids: CASSQPLRGGPGGNTIYF. In nucleotides, the CDR3 is TGCGCCAGCAGCCAACCTTTAAGAGGGGGGCCGGGTGGAAACACCATATATTTT.